The TCR beta chain described here comes from a study of regulatory T cells in long-lasting Graves disease. This clonotype has only a few counts. Both iRepertoire HTBI primers and Arm-PCR of CDR3 regions were used to build the TCR beta libraries. TCRdb independently ran MiXCR on the multiplex PCR reads; one entry per CDR3 protein. This table holds hundreds of thousands of distinct CDR3 sequences, around 15% found once. The sample's time point: newly diagnosed GD, antithyroid drugs for less than 3 months. Extracted RNA from PBMCs served as the source of the TCR library. The CDR3 sequence is 15 residues long. V lost 0 bases to trimming and J lost 8 bases, with 14 bases between them. Germline lookup yields CDR1 SEHNR and CDR2 FQNEAQ (reference sequence). These same records also appear under a second study, on T cells in Graves' hyperthyroidism and ophthalmopathy. That source adds: First-round RT-PCR of the TCR CDR3 relied on the HTBI primer set.

The chain combines TRBV7-9 with TRBJ2-1; tentatively, D is TRBD2 (6 bases). This sequence was found in a woman under 40 with Graves disease. Sequenced material: peripheral blood mononuclear cells (PBMCs), taken at new diagnosis, from a patient treated with antithyroid drugs. The DNA of the CDR3 is TGTGCCAGCAGCTTAGCCACGGGACTTCGGGATGAGCAGTTCTTC. Its translation: CASSLATGLRDEQFF.